These 26 T cell receptor beta chains share one sample of origin, sequenced in a study of blood T cell repertoires in COVID-19. Assay: immunoSEQ multiplex PCR; the TCRdb copy retains only in-frame clones and omits some. Among a few hundred thousand clones, around 89% were seen once, and the ten largest hold under 0.95%. Sequenced input: peripheral blood. These receptors came from a young man with acute or convalescent COVID-19.

The chain couples TRBV5-5 to TRBJ1-1; 7 bases line up with TRBD1. Germline V lookup: CDR1 SGHKS, CDR2 YYEKEE (reference sequence). This CDR3 has 14 residues. Losses at the gene ends were 2 bases for V and 3 bases for J; bases not matched to a gene: 4. Written as DNA, the CDR3 is TGTGCCAGCAGCTTAACAGGGGTTTACACTGAAGCTTTCTTT. The encoded protein is CASSLTGVYTEAFF.

This chain links TRBV11-2 with TRBJ2-5; 12 nucleotides match TRBD2. Trimming took 0 bases from V and 5 from J; bases not matched to a gene: 4. CDR3 length: 16 amino acids. Germline CDR1 reads SGHAT; CDR2 reads FQNNGV. CDR3 region: CASSLELAGGVETQYF. As DNA, the CDR3 is TGTGCCAGCAGCTTAGAACTAGCGGGGGGAGTGGAGACCCAGTACTTC.

This chain links TRBV7-9 with TRBJ2-5, with 9 positions matching TRBD2. The CDR3 is 16 residues long. Per the germline V gene, CDR1 is SEHNR and CDR2 is FQNEAQ (reference sequence). Germline trimming cut 8 bases from V and 1 base from J; bases unmatched to any gene: 11. The CDR3 DNA reads TGTGCCAGCTCGGGGATACAGCGGGGGGTCCAAGAGACCCAGTACTTC. Residues: CASSGIQRGVQETQYF.

This clone turned up a few times. This chain uses TRBV7-9 with TRBJ2-7; the D is unclear. The CDR3 extends over 13 amino acids. The germline V gene has CDR1 SEHNR and CDR2 FQNEAQ (reference sequence). The germline V and J ends were trimmed by 4 bases and 3 bases, with 10 bases remaining between them. CDR3 nucleotides: TGTGCCAGCAGCTCAGTTGCTAGCTACGAGCAGTACTTC. Translating gives CASSSVASYEQYF.

This clone showed up just once. The chain is built from TRBV6-5 and TRBJ2-5; D is perhaps TRBD1 (6 bases). The germline V and J ends were trimmed by 9 bases and 2 bases, with 13 bases remaining between them. This CDR3 has 13 amino acids. From germline, CDR1 is MNHEY and CDR2 SVGAGI. CDR3 loop: CASGQLIQETQYF. In nucleotides, the CDR3 is TGTGCCAGTGGACAGCTAATACAAGAGACCCAGTACTTC.

This chain connects TRBV3-1 (or the pseudogene TRBV3-2) to TRBJ1-6, with 7 bases lining up with TRBD1. V lost 4 bases, J lost 10 bases, and 4 bases stayed unmatched. CDR3 length equals 13 residues. In germline, CDR1 is LGHDT, CDR2 YNNKEL (reference sequence). In DNA, the CDR3 is TGTGCCAGCAGCCGGACAGGCGACTCACCCCTCCACTTT. Its translation is CASSRTGDSPLHF.

This clone was counted between two and nine times. CDR3 sequence reads: CASSRSSYEQYF. DNA for the CDR3: TGTGCCAGCAGCCGCAGTTCCTACGAGCAGTACTTC. This chain links TRBV7-9 with TRBJ2-7, with D hard to call. The germline V gene has CDR1 SEHNR and CDR2 FQNEAQ (reference sequence). The V and J ends lost 5 bases and 1 base respectively, with 6 bases between them. The length of the CDR3 is 12 residues.

This chain links TRBV24-1 with TRBJ2-3; D not resolved. Germline V CDR1 and CDR2: KGHDR, SFDVKD. This CDR3 spans 14 amino acids. Trimming left V 4 bases short and J 1 base short, with 8 bases between. The CDR3 DNA is TGTGCCACCAGTGACCCAGGTGGCACAGATACGCAGTATTTT. Translated, it gives CATSDPGGTDTQYF.

CDR3 sequence reads: CATSDPLTSGTDTQYF. The DNA for the CDR3 is TGTGCCACCAGTGACCCCCTGACTAGCGGGACAGATACGCAGTATTTT. The genes are TRBV24-1 and TRBJ2-3; TRBD2 matches 10 bases. The CDR3 contains 16 residues. Per the germline V gene, CDR1 is KGHDR and CDR2 is SFDVKD. The V gene end was trimmed by 4 bases and the J gene end by 3 bases; junction bases not matched to a gene: 6.

The CDR3 nucleotides read TGTGCCAGCGGCCCTAGCGGGAAAGTAGCAAACGAGCAGTACTTC. Amino acid sequence: CASGPSGKVANEQYF. V and J are TRBV13 and TRBJ2-7; TRBD2 aligns across 9 bases. Germline trimming cut 8 bases from V and 5 bases from J; bases unmatched to any gene: 13. CDR3 length: 15 amino acids. Germline CDR1 PRHDT, CDR2 FYEKMQ (reference sequence).

The gene calls are TRBV9 and TRBJ1-5, with TRBD1 matching over 9 bases. Germline CDR1 is SGDLS and CDR2 is YYNGEE. The CDR3 sequence is 18 residues long. J gave up 2 bases and V 0 bases, and 9 bases lay outside the gene matches. CDR3 bases: TGTGCCAGCAGCGTAGAGGGACAGGGCCCCTCTCGCAATCAGCCCCAGCATTTT. It translates to CASSVEGQGPSRNQPQHF.

The V call is TRBV28, the J call TRBJ1-5, with 8 bases matching TRBD1. The CDR3 contains 16 residues. Germline values: CDR1 MDHEN, CDR2 SYDVKM. The trim removed 5 bases at V and 7 bases at J, leaving 13 bases unmatched. CDR3 DNA: TGTGCCAGCAGTCCGAGGACAGGGATTGGAATCCAGCCCCAGCATTTT. Its translation: CASSPRTGIGIQPQHF.

V usage is TRBV5-1 and J usage is TRBJ2-1; no firm D call. The V gene's germline CDR1 is SGHRS and CDR2 YFSETQ. V lost 0 bases, J lost 5 bases, and 12 bases lay in between. This CDR3 spans 15 amino acids. The CDR3: CASSLVAGINNEQFF. In DNA, the CDR3 is TGCGCCAGCAGCTTGGTGGCAGGAATCAACAATGAGCAGTTCTTC.

This chain connects TRBV5-1 to TRBJ2-2, with D possibly being TRBD2 (5 bases). There are 14 residues in the CDR3. Trimming removed 0 bases from V and 4 bases from J, with 7 bases in between. The germline CDR1 and CDR2 sequences are SGHRS and YFSETQ. DNA for the CDR3: TGCGCCAGCAGCTTGGGACTATTCACCGGGGAGCTGTTTTTT. It specifies CASSLGLFTGELFF.

Here the CDR3 reads CASSSTRGEKLFF. CDR3 coding DNA: TGTGCCAGCAGTTCCACTCGGGGGGAAAAACTGTTTTTT. This chain links TRBV12-3 or TRBV12-4 with TRBJ1-4; tentative D call: TRBD1 (5 bases). Trimming removed 4 bases at V and 8 bases at J, with 11 bases between. There are 13 residues in the CDR3.

This clone has just one count. V usage is TRBV19 and J usage is TRBJ2-2; possible D gene TRBD1, 5 bases. V was cut by 8 bases and J by 8 bases, with 24 bases left in between. This CDR3 is 16 amino acids long. In germline, CDR1 is LNHDA, CDR2 SQIVND (reference sequence). CDR3 sequence (DNA): TGTGCCAGTGGATTTGACCGCTTGACAGTGGCTGGGGAGCTGTTTTTT. It yields the protein CASGFDRLTVAGELFF.

This clone was counted between two and nine times. The chain employs TRBV12-3 or TRBV12-4 and TRBJ1-2; D is possibly TRBD1 (5 bases). The CDR3 is 13 residues long. The V end lost 6 bases, the J end lost 7 bases, and 15 bases lay between the germline ends. CDR3 residues: CASSQPGWGGYTF. Here the CDR3 DNA reads TGTGCCAGCAGCCAGCCAGGGTGGGGTGGCTACACCTTC.

The chain employs TRBV3-1 (or the pseudogene TRBV3-2) and TRBJ2-5; tentatively, D is TRBD1 (5 bases). V was cut by 0 bases and J by 9 bases, with 20 bases left in between. This CDR3 contains 16 residues. The germline V gene has CDR1 LGHDT and CDR2 YNNKEL (reference sequence). The CDR3 DNA sequence: TGTGCCAGCAGCCAAGAAGCAGGGATTTTGCATATAGCCCAGTACTTC. This translates into CASSQEAGILHIAQYF.

This clone has a single count. The chain is built from TRBV3-1 (or the pseudogene TRBV3-2) and TRBJ1-1; 11 bases map to TRBD1. Per the germline V gene, CDR1 is LGHDT and CDR2 is YNNKEL (reference sequence). CDR3 length equals 14 residues. V lost 3 bases, J lost 8 bases, and 5 bases stayed unmatched. The CDR3 loop is CASSHTGQGAEAFF. The CDR3 region has the DNA TGTGCCAGCAGCCACACTGGACAGGGGGCCGAAGCTTTCTTT.

V gene TRBV5-1 combines with J gene TRBJ2-1, with a possible D match to TRBD2 (5 bases). CDR1 and CDR2 (germline): SGHRS, YFSETQ. This CDR3 is built from 14 residues. V dropped 2 bases and J dropped 6 bases, with 12 bases sitting between them. DNA of the CDR3: TGCGCCAGCAGCTTCCGGACTGAAACCAATGAGCAGTTCTTC. It is translated as CASSFRTETNEQFF.

On this clone itself: At one end, the junction sequence differs from germline, possibly due to a read error. This chain joins TRBV30 and TRBJ1-2, with D uncertain. CDR1 is GTSNPN and CDR2 is SVGIG in the germline V gene (reference sequence). CDR3 size: 11 residues. The CDR3 bases are TGTGCCTGGAGTCCAGGTTATGACTACACCTTC. Translated: CAWSPGYDYTF.

This chain connects TRBV24-1 to TRBJ2-1; the match to TRBD2 covers 16 bases. V lost 4 bases, J lost 8 bases, and 7 bases stayed unmatched. There are 17 residues in the CDR3. Germline V gene sequence: CDR1 KGHDR, CDR2 SFDVKD. This CDR3 reads CATSDPGTSGRADEQFF. The CDR3 DNA reads as TGTGCCACCAGTGACCCCGGGACTAGCGGGAGGGCGGATGAGCAGTTCTTC.

The chain is built from TRBV27 and TRBJ2-7; D may be TRBD1 (6 bases). With 6 bases removed from V and 2 bases from J, the gap between germline ends came to 11 bases. CDR1 and CDR2 from the germline V gene are MNHEY and SMNVEV (reference sequence). There are 13 residues in the CDR3. The CDR3 nucleotides read TGTGCCAGCAGCCGAGACAGGACCTACGAGCAGTACTTC. Protein product: CASSRDRTYEQYF.

This clone showed up many times. V gene TRBV2 combines with J gene TRBJ2-1, with 13 bases lining up with TRBD2. After removal of 6 bases from V and 5 bases from J, the junction contained 4 bases not matched to a gene. The CDR3 consists of 15 residues. The germline gives CDR1 SNHLY, CDR2 FYNNEI. This CDR3 reads CASRTGTSGNNEQFF. The CDR3, as DNA: TGTGCCAGCAGAACCGGGACTAGCGGGAACAATGAGCAGTTCTTC.

CDR3 in amino acids: CASSPQADTEAFF. CDR3 coding DNA: TGCGCCAGCAGTCCGCAAGCGGACACTGAAGCTTTCTTT. The chain uses TRBV23-1 and TRBJ1-1, with unresolved D. TRBV23-1 qualifies as an ORF whose function is uncertain. The CDR3 consists of 13 residues. With 4 bases removed from V and 3 bases from J, the gap between germline ends came to 9 bases.

CDR3 coding DNA: TGTGCCAGCAGTTTACCCGGGGGGACATTCCGTCAAAAACTGTTTTTT. It yields the protein CASSLPGGTFRQKLFF. V and J are TRBV28 and TRBJ1-4; possible D gene TRBD1, 6 bases. CDR3 length equals 16 residues. V lost 2 bases to trimming and J lost 9 bases, with 19 bases between them. Germline lookup yields CDR1 MDHEN and CDR2 SYDVKM. Supplemented by reference TRBV28 and TRBJ1-4, the full variable domain reads DVKVTQSSRYLVKRTGEKVFLECVQDMDHENMFWYRQDPGLGLRLIYFSYDVKMKEKGDIPEGYSVSREKKERFSLILESASTNQTSMYLCASSLPGGTFRQKLFFGSGTQLSVL.